The T cell receptor (beta chain) under discussion was sequenced for a study of PD-1 blockade in classical Hodgkin lymphoma. Method: immunoSEQ multiplex PCR; TCRdb's copy keeps in-frame clones and lacks some. Counted here are tens of thousands of clones, approximately 90% occurring once; the ten biggest clones make up less than 0.5%. Stated time point: cycle 4 day 1 (C4D1), after five to seven weeks of nivolumab. Every one of the patients relapsed after autologous stem cell transplantation (brentuximab vedotin exposure was variable). Negative selection with magnetic separation was used to purify CD4+ T cells from thawed PBMCs. The CDR3 has 14 residues. The germline V gene encodes CDR1 SGHTA and CDR2 FQGNSA. V lost 5 bases, J lost 5 bases, and 15 bases lay in between.

The chain combines TRBV7-2 with TRBJ1-1; D is unresolved. Sequencing used CD4+ T cells from blood, obtained before the fourth cycle of nivolumab. The TCR sequence derives from a human donor with classical Hodgkin lymphoma. The CDR3 DNA reads TGTGCCAGCAGCCCGGCCGGTGCGCGGACTGAAGCTTTCTTT. Its protein is CASSPAGARTEAFF.